This T cell receptor beta chain was obtained from a study of tumor and adjacent non-tumor tissue in lung cancer. Study-wide results and limits: Higher tumor TCR diversity was associated with shorter survival. Tumor tissue had significantly higher TCR diversity than normal lung.

As for this clonotype: The antigen is undetermined. It is likely a read error, because the conserved phenylalanine at the end of the CDR3 is missing.

RNA was extracted from bulk tissue without any cell sorting. Trimming shortened V by 6 bases and J by 1 base, and 10 bases separated the two germline ends. The germline V gene has CDR1 LGHNA and CDR2 YSLEER. The CDR3 loop spans 14 amino acids. A modified ARM-PCR protocol with three rounds of nested PCR amplified TCRbeta. In TCRdb, the multiplex PCR reads were re-called with MiXCR into one record per CDR3 protein. The sample records 95,000 to 150,000 distinct CDR3 sequences, about 66% being singletons. This clonotype was obtained from a man aged 25 to 40 with non-small cell lung cancer. The sequencing sample was made of lung tumor tissue. The chain has TRBV4-3 and TRBJ2-1; D gene unclear. The CDR3 is CASSPDGSYNEQFS. The CDR3, as DNA: TGCGCCAGCAGTCCGGACGGTTCCTACAATGAGCAGTTCTCC.